This is a list of T cell receptor beta chains from one sample in a study of regulatory T cells in long-lasting Graves disease. TCRdb called the multiplex PCR reads again in MiXCR, with one record for every CDR3 protein. The data contain hundreds of thousands of distinct CDR3 sequences, 12% of them singletons. This same sample was also taken into another study, of T cells in Graves' hyperthyroidism and ophthalmopathy.

The sequenced sample was peripheral blood mononuclear cells (PBMCs), obtained at new diagnosis, from a patient treated with antithyroid drugs. The receptors shown here come from a woman in her twenties or thirties with Graves disease. CDR3s include the opening cysteine and the closing phenylalanine or tryptophan. Each record gives: CDR3 DNA, CDR3 protein, J gene, D gene, clone size, V gene. A D gene is named only where the DNA matches it firmly. The listing skips clone size in some rows; elsewhere it reads once, few, many or a size class.

TGTGCCAGCAGTTTGGGCAGCCACTATGGCTACACCTTC,CASSLGSHYGYTF,TRBJ1-2,NA,many,TRBV12-3/TRBV12-4
TGTGCCAGCTCACCCAAGGTCGGGTTTTTCGACTACACCTTC,CASSPKVGFFDYTF,TRBJ1-2,NA,NA,TRBV18
TGTGCCAGCAGCTATCGGGGTGCAGATACGCAGTATTTT,CASSYRGADTQYF,TRBJ2-3,NA,many,TRBV7-8
TGTGCCAGCAGCCCCGGGGGGATTGACTATGGCTACACCTTC,CASSPGGIDYGYTF,TRBJ1-2,NA,many,TRBV7-2
TGTGCCAGCAGGGGACTAGCGGCACAAGAGACCCAGTACTTC,CASRGLAAQETQYF,TRBJ2-5,TRBD2,few,TRBV12-3/TRBV12-4
TGTGCCTGGAGTGTGGGCATCAACTCACCCCTCCACTTT,CAWSVGINSPLHF,TRBJ1-6,NA,many,TRBV30
TGTGCCAGCAGCCCCGCTAGGGCCGGGACAGCGAACACTGAAGCTTTCTTT,CASSPARAGTANTEAFF,TRBJ1-1,TRBD1,many,TRBV7-9
TGTGCCAGCAGTGAAATCGAGGGGGAAGTTGAAGCTTTCTTT,CASSEIEGEVEAFF,TRBJ1-1,NA,NA,TRBV25-1
TGCGCCAGCAGCTTGGGCCCGGGACAGGGCGGGGGAGAGACCCAGTACTTC,CASSLGPGQGGGETQYF,TRBJ2-5,TRBD1,few,TRBV5-1
TGTGCCAGCTCCCGTCGGGCAGATCGGGAGACTAATGAAAAACTGTTTTTT,CASSRRADRETNEKLFF,TRBJ1-4,NA,many,TRBV27
TGTGCCAGCAGCGTTGGAGGGTGGGAGACCCAGTACTTC,CASSVGGWETQYF,TRBJ2-5,NA,few,TRBV9
TGTGCCAGCAGTGAACGGACACGGAATGAGCAGTTCTTC,CASSERTRNEQFF,TRBJ2-1,NA,NA,TRBV25-1
TGTGCCAGCAGCAGGACTAGAGAGGATGAGCAGTTCTTC,CASSRTREDEQFF,TRBJ2-1,TRBD2,few,TRBV2
TGCAGCGTTCTAGCAGATAGCACAGATACGCAGTATTTT,CSVLADSTDTQYF,TRBJ2-3,NA,few,TRBV29-1
TGTGCCAGTAGCCAAGACAGGGGATCGAATGAAGCTTTCTTT,CASSQDRGSNEAFF,TRBJ1-1,TRBD1,NA,TRBV19
TGTGCCAGCAGCCAGGGGGCGACCCGGAAGTACTTC,CASSQGATRKYF,TRBJ2-5,TRBD1,NA,TRBV11-3
TGTGCCAGCAGCCAAGTGGTTTCCGGGGAGCTGTTTTTT,CASSQVVSGELFF,TRBJ2-2,NA,many,TRBV3-1
TGTGCCAGTAAACGACAGCTTAATGAAAAACTGTTTTTT,CASKRQLNEKLFF,TRBJ1-4,NA,many,TRBV19
TGTGCCAGTAGTATGGGCCGGGGGCGGGAGAGTAGGGCGAACAATGAGCAGTTCTTC,CASSMGRGRESRANNEQFF,TRBJ2-1,NA,NA,TRBV19
TGTGCCAGCAGTTACTCTTACGGGACAGGCAATGAGCAGTTCTTC,CASSYSYGTGNEQFF,TRBJ2-1,TRBD1,few,TRBV6-2/TRBV6-3
TGTGCCAGCAGCCAACTCCTAGCGGGAGGTCGAAATGAGCAGTTCTTC,CASSQLLAGGRNEQFF,TRBJ2-1,TRBD2,many,TRBV11-3
TGTGCCAGCAGCGACCTGGACAGTCGCACAGATACGCAGTATTTT,CASSDLDSRTDTQYF,TRBJ2-3,NA,many,TRBV11-2
TGTGCCAGCTCACCCCGGAACATGGAGACCCAGTACTTC,CASSPRNMETQYF,TRBJ2-5,NA,many,TRBV18
TGTGCCAGCAGCCGCCTTGATGCTGCTAACTATGGCTACACCTTC,CASSRLDAANYGYTF,TRBJ1-2,NA,many,TRBV6-1
TGTGCCAGCAGCTTAGATACTAGCGGGAGGATCACAGATACGCAGTATTTT,CASSLDTSGRITDTQYF,TRBJ2-3,TRBD2,many,TRBV7-2
TGCAGTGCCCGGCCCGGGGCAGGCAATCAGCCCCAGCATTTT,CSARPGAGNQPQHF,TRBJ1-5,NA,many,TRBV20-1
TGTGCCAGCAGCTTAACAGGGGGCTCCTACAATGAGCAGTTCTTC,CASSLTGGSYNEQFF,TRBJ2-1,TRBD1,many,TRBV11-2
TGCAGTGCTACGTCCCTGGGGGGGGGCACAGATACGCAGTATTTT,CSATSLGGGTDTQYF,TRBJ2-3,TRBD2,few,TRBV20-1
TGTGCCAGCAGTCCGTTAAACTACGAGCAGTACTTC,CASSPLNYEQYF,TRBJ2-7,NA,NA,TRBV6-2/TRBV6-3
TGTGCCAGCAGTTTATGGACTAGCGGGAACACCGGGGAGCTGTTTTTT,CASSLWTSGNTGELFF,TRBJ2-2,TRBD2,few,TRBV28
TGTGCCAGCAGCTTGGGACCAGTTCAGCCCCAGCATTTT,CASSLGPVQPQHF,TRBJ1-5,NA,NA,TRBV11-3
TGCAGCGTTGGTAAGGGGTTAGTCAACTATGGCTACACCTTC,CSVGKGLVNYGYTF,TRBJ1-2,NA,NA,TRBV29-1
TGTGCCAGCAGTTACTCGGGAAGGGGTGGGTATGAGCAGTTCTTC,CASSYSGRGGYEQFF,TRBJ2-1,NA,few,TRBV6-2/TRBV6-3
TGTGCCAGCAGCTTGGACAGACGTTCTGGGGCCAACGTCCTGACTTTC,CASSLDRRSGANVLTF,TRBJ2-6,NA,many,TRBV5-1
TGTGCCAGCAGTTTACGCCTTAGATGGCTCGATCAGCCCCAGCATTTT,CASSLRLRWLDQPQHF,TRBJ1-5,NA,many,TRBV28
TGTGCCTGGACCAGGGGGGACAGGGGGCGCGAAAATGAGCAGTTCTTC,CAWTRGDRGRENEQFF,TRBJ2-1,TRBD1,many,TRBV30
TGCGCCAGCAGCTTGGACGGGACCAAGTTCGCGGGGTACTACGAGCAGTACTTC,CASSLDGTKFAGYYEQYF,TRBJ2-7,NA,many,TRBV5-1
TGTGCCAGCAACGCGGGACAGGGATACAATGAGCAGTTCTTC,CASNAGQGYNEQFF,TRBJ2-1,TRBD1,few,TRBV9
TGCAGTGCTACCAGACAGGGTAGGAACACCGGGGAGCTGTTTTTT,CSATRQGRNTGELFF,TRBJ2-2,TRBD1,many,TRBV20-1
TGTGCCAGCAGCTTCGCAGGGGGCGGGGGTTTCTACGAGCAGTACTTC,CASSFAGGGGFYEQYF,TRBJ2-7,NA,many,TRBV7-2
TGTGCCAGCAGTATTATAGGACAGGGGGCCTACGAGCAGTACTTC,CASSIIGQGAYEQYF,TRBJ2-7,TRBD1,many,TRBV27